This T cell receptor beta chain was obtained from a study of PD-1 blockade in classical Hodgkin lymphoma. As to this clone: The antigen is unknown.

Every patient experienced relapse after autologous stem cell transplantation, and brentuximab vedotin exposure varied. TCRdb keeps only in-frame clones here, not all; method: immunoSEQ multiplex PCR. The table has 10,000 to 15,000 clones, around 80% seen once; the top ten hold 25%. Germline loops: CDR1 SGHDT, CDR2 YYEEEE. The CDR3 covers 14 residues. V shed 0 bases and J shed 5 bases, with 8 bases lying between them. Findings and caveats of the study: Patients with an early start, nivolumab under 1 year after ASCT, were excluded. When set against healthy donors, newly diagnosed patients were reported to show lower baseline TCR diversity. Baseline diversity in complete responders resembled that of newly diagnosed patients.

The sequencing here drew on peripheral blood mononuclear cells (PBMCs), taken at baseline. This TCR came from a human donor with classical Hodgkin lymphoma. The V gene is TRBV5-6, the J gene TRBJ1-4; D is ambiguous. The CDR3 reads CASSLVAVNEKLFF. CDR3 sequence (DNA): TGTGCCAGCAGCTTGGTGGCAGTAAATGAAAAACTGTTTTTT.